The 8 T cell receptor beta chains presented below share a single source sample, sequenced in a study of blood T cell repertoires in COVID-19. TCRdb keeps only in-frame clones here, not all; method: immunoSEQ multiplex PCR. The sample has tens of thousands of clones; 65% to 85% are singletons. Sequencing used peripheral blood. The receptors stem from a woman between 55 and 75 years old with acute or convalescent COVID-19.

Turning to this clone: Other DNA variants within this sample encode the same CDR3. The rearrangement links TRBV9 to TRBJ1-4; 10 nucleotides agree with TRBD1. CDR3 length: 15 residues. V lost 0 bases, J lost 8 bases, and 4 bases stayed unmatched. Germline lookup yields CDR1 SGDLS and CDR2 YYNGEE. The CDR3 spells CASSVEGQGREKLFF. The CDR3 DNA is TGTGCCAGCAGCGTAGAGGGACAGGGGAGGGAAAAACTGTTTTTT.

The chain has TRBV4-3 and TRBJ1-2; D remains unclear. Trimming took 1 base from V and 1 from J, leaving 13 bases between them. Germline loops: CDR1 LGHNA, CDR2 YSLEER. The CDR3 sequence is 16 residues long. The CDR3 DNA reads as TGCGCCAGCAGCCAAGCGGGGTTGGGAAATAACTATGGCTACACCTTC. This gives the protein CASSQAGLGNNYGYTF.

This clone was seen a handful of times. The V call is TRBV7-8, the J call TRBJ2-6; D might be TRBD1 (6 bases). The V end lost 3 bases, the J end lost 4 bases, and 13 bases lay between the germline ends. The germline V gene encodes CDR1 SGHVS and CDR2 FQNEAQ. This CDR3 has 16 amino acids. The CDR3 bases are TGTGCCAGCAGCTTGACAGGTGGGGCCGGGGCCAACGTCCTGACTTTC. It yields the protein CASSLTGGAGANVLTF. Complete variable domain (other parts from reference TRBV7-8 and TRBJ2-6): GAGVSQSPRYKVAKRGQDVALRCDPISGHVSLFWYQQALGQGPEFLTYFQNEAQLDKSGLPSDRFFAERPEGSVSTLKIQRTQQEDSAVYLCASSLTGGAGANVLTFGAGSRLTVL.

This clone was counted between two and nine times. This rearrangement joins TRBV7-9 to TRBJ2-3, with 8 bases lining up with TRBD2. The germline V gene has CDR1 SEHNR and CDR2 FQNEAQ (reference sequence). The V and J ends lost 6 bases and 0 bases, in that order; junction bases with no gene match: 8. This CDR3 comprises 16 residues. CDR3 in DNA: TGTGCCAGCAGAACTACCGGGGGGGCTAGCACAGATACGCAGTATTTT. Translation: CASRTTGGASTDTQYF.

The chain combines TRBV6-5 with TRBJ1-5; D is perhaps TRBD1 (6 bases). Germline V gives CDR1 MNHEY, CDR2 SVGAGI. The CDR3 covers 15 residues. Trimming cost V 6 bases and J 6 bases, with 18 bases left between them. CDR3 coding DNA: TGTGCCAGCAGACCAGGGACACTCAAGGCTCAGCCCCAGCATTTT. Translated, it gives CASRPGTLKAQPQHF.

This clone is a singleton in its sample. This chain links TRBV6-1 with TRBJ2-7; no clear D. The CDR3 spans 14 residues. Germline values: CDR1 MNHNS, CDR2 SASEGT. V was clipped by 2 bases and J by 1 base, with 9 bases between them. The CDR3: CASSESLGSYEQYV. The CDR3 DNA sequence: TGTGCCAGCAGTGAAAGTCTCGGGTCCTACGAGCAGTACGTC.

CDR3 protein: CATSEVLVREANEKLFF. The DNA of the CDR3 is TGTGCCACCAGTGAGGTCTTGGTCAGGGAGGCTAATGAAAAACTGTTTTTT. The rearrangement uses TRBV24-1 and TRBJ1-4, with D possibly matching TRBD1 (5 bases). Germline CDR1 and CDR2: KGHDR and SFDVKD. The CDR3 covers 17 residues. The V gene lost 4 bases and the J gene lost 3 bases, with 17 bases spanning the gap.

The CDR3 spells CASRRREDQPQHF. CDR3 sequence (DNA): TGTGCCAGCAGACGACGGGAGGATCAGCCCCAGCATTTT. This chain joins TRBV6-5 and TRBJ1-5; no clear D gene. Trimming removed 6 bases at V and 5 bases at J, with 11 bases between. The CDR3 is made up of 13 amino acids. CDR1 MNHEY and CDR2 SVGAGI come from the germline V gene.